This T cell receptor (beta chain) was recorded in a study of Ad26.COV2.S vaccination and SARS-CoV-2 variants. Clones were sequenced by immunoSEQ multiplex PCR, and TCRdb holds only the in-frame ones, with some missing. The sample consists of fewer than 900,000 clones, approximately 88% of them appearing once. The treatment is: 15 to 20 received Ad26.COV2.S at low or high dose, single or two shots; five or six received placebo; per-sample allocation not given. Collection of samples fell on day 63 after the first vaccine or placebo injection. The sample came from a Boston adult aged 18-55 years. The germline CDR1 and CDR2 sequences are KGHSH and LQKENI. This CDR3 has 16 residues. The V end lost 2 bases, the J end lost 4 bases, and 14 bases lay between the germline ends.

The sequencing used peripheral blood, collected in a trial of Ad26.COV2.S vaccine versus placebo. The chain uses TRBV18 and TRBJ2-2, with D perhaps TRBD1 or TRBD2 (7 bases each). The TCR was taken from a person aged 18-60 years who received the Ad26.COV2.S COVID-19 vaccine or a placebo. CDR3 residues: CASSPNQGGTTGELFF. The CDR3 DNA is TGTGCCAGCTCACCAAATCAGGGGGGGACCACCGGGGAGCTGTTTTTT.